The 29 T cell receptor beta chains listed next were all sequenced from one sample in a study of identical twins. TCRdb reprocessed the 5' RACE reads with MiXCR, giving one entry per CDR3 protein. The sample carries 1.5 million or so distinct CDR3 sequences, less than 40% recorded once. The source material was cord blood. The receptors shown here come from a newborn girl in good health.

V is TRBV29-1 and J is TRBJ2-5; D possibly uses TRBD1 or TRBD2 (6 bases each). CDR3 length: 13 residues. Trimming cost V 6 bases and J 6 bases, with 17 bases left between them. Per germline, CDR1 SQVTM and CDR2 ANQGSEA. The CDR3 loop is CSVPERGAKTQYF. The CDR3 DNA reads as TGCAGCGTCCCCGAAAGGGGGGCAAAGACCCAGTACTTC.

V is TRBV15 and J is TRBJ2-1, with 7 positions matching TRBD1. This CDR3 contains 17 residues. Trimming took 5 bases from V and 3 from J; bases not matched to a gene: 13. In germline, CDR1 is LNHNV, CDR2 YYDKDF (reference sequence). In DNA form, the CDR3 reads TGTGCCACCAGCCGAACGACTTCCGGGACAGTCTACAATGAGCAGTTCTTC. Translating gives CATSRTTSGTVYNEQFF.

Here the CDR3 DNA reads TGTGCCAGCAGCCAAGAGGCTAGCGCGGGCCGACTTAGCTCCTACAATGAGCAGTTCTTC. Its protein is CASSQEASAGRLSSYNEQFF. The chain carries TRBV3-1 and TRBJ2-1; D might be TRBD2 (6 bases). The CDR3 sequence is 20 residues long. Looked up from germline, CDR1 is LGHDT and CDR2 is YNNKEL (reference sequence). V lost 0 bases, J lost 0 bases, and 21 bases lay in between.

The chain is built from TRBV5-6 and TRBJ1-1; 7 bases map to TRBD1. Germline CDR1 and CDR2: SGHDT and YYEEEE. The CDR3 is made up of 15 amino acids. Trimming took 4 bases from V and 4 from J; bases not matched to a gene: 10. DNA for the CDR3: TGTGCCAGCAGCCCCAGACAGGGAGGGTTCACTGAAGCTTTCTTT. It yields the protein CASSPRQGGFTEAFF.

The chain combines TRBV10-3 with TRBJ1-2, with D possibly matching TRBD1 (6 bases). V lost 8 bases, J lost 6 bases, and 16 bases lay in between. CDR3 length equals 13 residues. Per germline, CDR1 ENHRY and CDR2 SYGVKD. The CDR3 here is CAIRAGVRDGYTF. CDR3 in DNA: TGTGCCATCCGCGCAGGGGTCCGGGATGGCTACACCTTC.

As concerns this clonotype: This may be a read error, as it is one base from a much larger clone. The V gene is TRBV10-3, the J gene TRBJ2-1; no clear D gene. V was clipped by 2 bases and J by 13 bases, with 21 bases between them. The CDR3 totals 15 residues. Germline V gives CDR1 ENHRY, CDR2 SYGVKD. CDR3 in amino acids: CAISETEDLQETQFF. The DNA of the CDR3 is TGTGCCATCAGTGAGACAGAGGATCTACAAGAGACCCAGTTCTTC.

V gene TRBV12-3 or TRBV12-4 combines with J gene TRBJ1-1, with no clear D. The V and J ends lost 2 bases and 5 bases respectively, with 12 bases between them. CDR3 length: 14 residues. The CDR3 DNA reads as TGTGCCAGCAGTTTAAGAAGGTTGAGGACTGAAGCTTTCTTT. It codes for CASSLRRLRTEAFF.

Points on this clonotype: One junction end disagrees with the germline gene, perhaps due to a read error. The chain is built from TRBV7-2 and TRBJ1-2, with D hard to call. The CDR3 length is 14 residues. Germline V gene data show CDR1 as SGHTA and CDR2 as FQGNSA. CDR3 residues: CASSLVWTNYGCTF. CDR3 bases: TGTGCCAGCAGCCTAGTTTGGACTAACTATGGCTGCACCTTC.

Details on this clonotype: Its ends do not fully match the called genes, so a read error is possible. This chain connects TRBV7-2 to TRBJ1-4; D call uncertain. This CDR3 spans 15 amino acids. CDR1 SGHTA and CDR2 FQGNSA come from the germline V gene. The CDR3 DNA reads as TGTGCCTGCAGCTTAGGAGGCAGTTTGGGGGAAAAACTGTTTTTT. It translates to CACSLGGSLGEKLFF.

This clonotype has more than one count but fewer than ten. V is TRBV10-3 and J is TRBJ2-1; no definite D call. V was trimmed by 6 bases and J by 1 base, leaving 10 bases between them. CDR1 ENHRY and CDR2 SYGVKD come from the germline V gene. The length of the CDR3 is 14 residues. CDR3: CAISGDPSYNEQFF. CDR3 nucleotides: TGTGCCATCAGCGGAGACCCATCCTACAATGAGCAGTTCTTC.

The CDR3, as DNA: TGTGCCAGCAGTTTACAAGACAGGGGCGGAGGAGAAAAACTGTTTTTT. It yields the protein CASSLQDRGGGEKLFF. The rearrangement links TRBV28 to TRBJ1-4; 8 bases agree with TRBD1. Germline CDR1 MDHEN, CDR2 SYDVKM. The J segment lost 8 bases and the V segment lost 2 bases, leaving 10 bases of the junction unmatched. The CDR3 runs 16 residues.

This clonotype was observed a handful of times. This rearrangement joins TRBV7-9 to TRBJ2-7; tentative D call: TRBD2 (6 bases). The length of the CDR3 is 16 residues. Trimming stripped 5 bases from V and 3 bases from J, with 20 bases between. Germline loops: CDR1 SEHNR, CDR2 FQNEAQ (reference sequence). The CDR3 is CASSPAERGGDYEQYF. CDR3 DNA sequence: TGTGCCAGCAGCCCCGCCGAGAGGGGAGGAGACTACGAGCAGTACTTC.

This clonotype was counted many times. The J gene is TRBJ2-5, the V gene TRBV10-3; 8 bases fit TRBD2. The trim removed 4 bases at V and 7 bases at J, leaving 8 bases unmatched. Germline V gene data show CDR1 as ENHRY and CDR2 as SYGVKD. The CDR3 runs to 14 residues. The CDR3 reads CAISVGSGMGTQYF. CDR3 DNA: TGTGCCATCAGTGTGGGTAGCGGGATGGGGACCCAGTACTTC.

This clonotype came up a few times. The gene calls are TRBV15 and TRBJ1-2; 11 bases align to TRBD1. The V gene's germline CDR1 is LNHNV and CDR2 YYDKDF (reference sequence). The CDR3 sequence is 15 residues long. The J segment lost 8 bases and the V segment lost 1 base, leaving 6 bases of the junction unmatched. The CDR3 sequence is CATSRVWDRGIGYTF. The CDR3 DNA follows: TGTGCCACCAGCAGAGTATGGGACAGGGGGATAGGCTACACCTTC. The whole variable domain, filled in from reference TRBV15 and TRBJ1-2, reads DAMVIQNPRYQVTQFGKPVTLSCSQTLNHNVMYWYQQKSSQAPKLLFHYYDKDFNNEADTPDNFQSRRPNTSFCFLDIRSPGLGDTAMYLCATSRVWDRGIGYTFGSGTRLTVV.

The CDR3 sequence: CASSWGTRPFSSYNEQFF. The DNA for the CDR3 is TGTGCCAGCAGTTGGGGGACACGGCCCTTTAGCTCCTACAATGAGCAGTTCTTC. The V call is TRBV27, the J call TRBJ2-1; maybe TRBD1 (6 bases). V dropped 4 bases and J dropped 0 bases, with 19 bases sitting between them. The germline V gene has CDR1 MNHEY and CDR2 SMNVEV (reference sequence). The CDR3 runs to 18 residues.

This clonotype was counted many times. This chain links TRBV13 with TRBJ2-3; D is undetermined. V was clipped by 5 bases and J by 5 bases, with 14 bases between them. The CDR3 totals 14 residues. CDR1 and CDR2 (germline): PRHDT, FYEKMQ (reference sequence). This chain's CDR3 is CASSVLIFEDTQYF. The CDR3 region has the DNA TGTGCCAGCAGCGTACTAATATTCGAAGATACGCAGTATTTT.

This clonotype has just a few counts. The chain employs TRBV11-2 and TRBJ1-1; D call uncertain. The V and J ends lost 6 bases and 4 bases respectively, with 12 bases between them. The germline gives CDR1 SGHAT, CDR2 FQNNGV. This CDR3 has 13 amino acids. This CDR3 reads CASSSVLGTEAFF. CDR3 in DNA: TGTGCCAGCAGTTCAGTCCTGGGCACTGAAGCTTTCTTT.

This chain connects TRBV12-3 or TRBV12-4 to TRBJ2-3; D perhaps matches TRBD2 (6 bases). Trimming removed 6 bases at V and 2 bases at J, with 12 bases between. CDR3 length: 14 residues. CDR3 DNA sequence: TGTGCCAGCAGGCGGGACTTGAACACAGATACGCAGTATTTT. This encodes CASRRDLNTDTQYF.

This clonotype has only a few counts. Germline is not matched at one junction end, which may reflect a read error. The CDR3 sequence is CASHRDASSYEQYF. Here the CDR3 DNA reads TGCGCCAGCCATCGGGACGCCAGCTCCTACGAGCAGTATTTC. J is TRBJ2-4 and V is TRBV5-1; D assignment may be TRBD1 or TRBD2 (5 bases each). This CDR3 contains 14 residues. Germline-derived CDR1 and CDR2 are SGHRS and YFSETQ.

V is TRBV5-1 and J is TRBJ2-5; D may match TRBD1 or TRBD2 (5 bases each). The J call is uncertain, as TRBJ2-7 better fits the DNA end. This CDR3 is 14 amino acids long. Per germline, CDR1 SGHRS and CDR2 YFSETQ. This chain's CDR3 is CASSPRDATYEQYF. CDR3 coding DNA: TGCGCCAGCAGCCCTCGGGACGCGACCTACGAGCAGTACTTC.

The chain couples TRBV3-1 to TRBJ2-5, with a weak D call TRBD2 (5 bases). Germline values: CDR1 LGHDT, CDR2 YNNKEL (reference sequence). The CDR3 contains 14 residues. The germline V and J ends were trimmed by 0 bases and 5 bases, with 10 bases remaining between them. CDR3 sequence reads: CASSQDTSPETQYF. The CDR3 DNA sequence: TGTGCCAGCAGCCAAGATACTAGTCCGGAGACCCAGTACTTC.

There are a few counts of this clonotype. The chain has TRBV6-2 or TRBV6-3 and TRBJ2-3; 12 positions match TRBD2. V dropped 2 bases and J dropped 5; count of bases not matched to a gene: 5. The CDR3 spans 16 residues. Germline V gene lookup returns CDR1 MNHEY and CDR2 SVGEGT. The CDR3 region is CASSYAGTSGLDTQYF. The DNA for the CDR3 is TGTGCCAGCAGTTACGCTGGGACTAGCGGGTTAGATACGCAGTATTTT.

In regard to this clonotype: A much larger clone sits a single nucleotide away, making a read error possible. The rearrangement uses TRBV10-3 and TRBJ2-1; 14 nucleotides align to TRBD2. This CDR3 spans 14 amino acids. Germline loops: CDR1 ENHRY, CDR2 SYGVKD. V trimming: 4 bases; J trimming: 7 bases; junction bases outside the gene matches: 0. In DNA, the CDR3 is TGTGCCATCAGTGGACTAGCGGGGGGGAATGAGCAGTTCTTC. Its translation: CAISGLAGGNEQFF.

V is TRBV3-1 and J is TRBJ1-5, with a weak D call TRBD1 (5 bases). The CDR3 loop spans 12 amino acids. Trimming cost V 1 base and J 10 bases, with 8 bases left between them. Germline V gene data show CDR1 as LGHDT and CDR2 as YNNKEL (reference sequence). This CDR3 is CASSQGGGPQHF. The DNA for the CDR3 is TGTGCCAGCAGCCAAGGGGGGGGACCCCAGCATTTT.

V usage is TRBV27 and J usage is TRBJ1-2, with a weak D call TRBD1 (5 bases). CDR3 length: 16 amino acids. Germline V gene lookup returns CDR1 MNHEY and CDR2 SMNVEV (reference sequence). V lost 0 bases and J lost 5, with 16 bases in between. CDR3: CASSLSLSTAVYGYTF. The CDR3 DNA sequence: TGTGCCAGCAGTTTATCTCTCTCGACAGCTGTATATGGCTACACCTTC.

This rearrangement joins TRBV4-3 to TRBJ2-5; TRBD1 agrees at 8 bases. The CDR3 extends over 15 amino acids. Per the germline V gene, CDR1 is LGHNA and CDR2 is YSLEER. V lost 4 bases to trimming and J lost 2 bases; unmatched junction nucleotides: 6. CDR3 DNA sequence: TGCGCCAGCAGCCCGGACAGGGACTTACAAGAGACCCAGTACTTC. This gives the protein CASSPDRDLQETQYF.

The chain uses TRBV6-2 or TRBV6-3 and TRBJ2-5, with D unresolved. The better agreement between TRBJ2-7 and the DNA end casts doubt on the J call. The CDR3 runs 11 residues. Germline CDR1 is MNHEY and CDR2 is SVGEGT. The CDR3 bases are TGTGCCAGCAGTTATGTCCACGAGCAGTACTTC. Translation gives CASSYVHEQYF.

In DNA form, the CDR3 reads TGCAGCGTTGAACCCTGGGGGGGAAGCTCCTACAATGAGCAGTACTTC. Translating it yields CSVEPWGGSSYNEQYF. The chain links TRBV29-1 to TRBJ2-1; TRBD2 matches 7 bases. The J call may be in error: the DNA end matches TRBJ2-7 better. The CDR3 sequence is 16 residues long. The germline V gene has CDR1 SQVTM and CDR2 ANQGSEA.

This clonotype turned up a few times. The V and J genes are TRBV19 and TRBJ1-5; D might be TRBD1 (6 bases). The CDR3 sequence is 14 residues long. Per the germline V gene, CDR1 is LNHDA and CDR2 is SQIVND (reference sequence). Between the trimmed V and J ends, which lost 3 bases and 5 bases, there was a span of 11 bases. The CDR3 DNA reads as TGTGCCAGTAGTATCGTACAGGGAGATCAGCCCCAGCATTTT. Protein: CASSIVQGDQPQHF.